What follows describes a single T cell receptor beta chain. What it binds is unknown. Then a second PCR, running roughly 7 to 12 cycles, was carried out with a sample-barcoded 5' primer and a J-beta primer mix. Using its own MiXCR run on the 5' RACE reads, TCRdb lists one record per CDR3 protein. This table has 630,000 or so distinct CDR3 sequences, approximately 30% appearing once. Germline V gene data show CDR1 as DFQATT and CDR2 as SNEGSKA (reference sequence). The V gene end was trimmed by 4 bases and the J gene end by 2 bases; junction bases not matched to a gene: 5. This CDR3 region has 14 residues. This record belongs to a study of blood T cells in healthy people across ages. Study findings and constraints: As age increased, TCR beta diversity per million T cells fell in a roughly linear fashion. PBMC samples, being unsorted, prevented any conclusive comparison of naive and antigen-experienced cells.

The TCR originated in a woman of 80 years or more in good health. The sequenced sample was blood. The chain recombines TRBV20-1 with TRBJ2-7, with 10 bases fitting TRBD2. The CDR3 DNA reads TGCAGTGCTATTCTAGCGGGGGTTACCTACGAGCAGTACTTC. Its translation: CSAILAGVTYEQYF.